One T cell receptor (beta chain) is described in this entry. Preparing the TCRbeta library involved the use of unique molecular identifiers. Via MiXCR, TCRdb re-called the PCR reads, giving one row per CDR3 protein. The table includes about 610,000 distinct CDR3 sequences, approximately 10% detected once. V lost 7 bases, J lost 4 bases, and 10 bases lay in between. The length of the CDR3 is 12 residues. CDR1 and CDR2 from the germline V gene are MGHDK and SYGVNS. This entry belongs to a study of T-cell reconstitution after alpha-beta-depleted transplantation in children. V is TRBV25-1 and J is TRBJ1-1, with D uncertain. This specimen consisted of PBMCs from the stem cell graft donor, obtained from the stem cell graft. The source of this sequence is a human donor who donated a stem cell graft to a child with acute myeloid leukemia. CDR3 nucleotides: TGTGCCAGCACCGATACCGGCACTGAAGCTTTCTTT. Translated, it gives CASTDTGTEAFF.